This TCR beta chain was sequenced during a study of T cell changes during pregnancy in multiple sclerosis. Here immunoSEQ multiplex PCR was the method, and the copy in TCRdb shows in-frame clones only, minus some. Altogether some 40,000 clones are present, about 94% being singletons, with the ten largest covering about 0.34%. Germline assignment: CDR1 SGHRS and CDR2 YFSETQ. V gave up 4 bases and J gave up 5 bases, with 18 bases separating them. This CDR3 contains 15 residues. The source was CD4+ T cells from peripheral blood mononuclear cells, collected after pregnancy. The gene calls are TRBV5-1 and TRBJ1-1; the D is unclear. This clonotype was obtained from a female donor with multiple sclerosis, enrolled in a pregnancy study. The CDR3 coding sequence is TGCGCCAGCAGCACGGAGGGCGGTGGTAGTACTGAAGCTTTCTTT. Translation: CASSTEGGGSTEAFF.